These 6 T cell receptor beta chains originate from one sample sequenced in a study of blood T cell repertoires in COVID-19. This table comes from immunoSEQ multiplex PCR, and its TCRdb copy is limited to in-frame clones, with some not included. The sample consists of about 270,000 clones, around 87% of them appearing once. Sequences were obtained from PBMCs or T cells enriched from blood (not recorded which). The receptors originated from a woman under 30 who had recovered from COVID-19.

This clone has just one count. This chain joins TRBV24-1 and TRBJ1-2, with 10 bases aligning to TRBD1. CDR3 length: 15 residues. The germline V gene has CDR1 KGHDR and CDR2 SFDVKD. The ends lost 8 bases at V and 2 bases at J; junction bases unmatched: 7. CDR3 nucleotide sequence: TGTGCCACCATGGGTTTGGACAGGGGGAACTATGGCTACACCTTC. This gives the protein CATMGLDRGNYGYTF.

The chain uses TRBV28 and TRBJ1-4; D possibly corresponds to TRBD1 (6 bases). Germline values: CDR1 MDHEN, CDR2 SYDVKM. V lost 11 bases and J lost 4, with 11 bases in between. The CDR3 contains 12 residues. Written as DNA, the CDR3 is TGTGCCTACGGCAGGGGTAATGAAAAACTGTTTTTT. The encoded protein is CAYGRGNEKLFF.

The CDR3 sequence: CASSQDMVGWGRTEAFF. The DNA of the CDR3 is TGTGCCAGCAGCCAAGATATGGTAGGTTGGGGGCGGACTGAAGCTTTCTTT. This chain links TRBV3-1 (or the pseudogene TRBV3-2) with TRBJ1-1, with D tentatively TRBD1 (6 bases). The CDR3 extends over 17 amino acids. V was trimmed by 0 bases and J by 5 bases, leaving 19 bases between them. Germline V CDR1 and CDR2: LGHDT, YNNKEL (reference sequence).

The count of this clone is one. V usage is TRBV28 and J usage is TRBJ2-1; the D gene is possibly TRBD1 (6 bases). The V end lost 5 bases, the J end lost 5 bases, and 13 bases lay between the germline ends. CDR1 MDHEN and CDR2 SYDVKM come from the germline V gene. The CDR3 runs to 14 residues. CDR3 nucleotides: TGTGCCAGCAGTACCCGGGACAAGAACAATGAGCAGTTCTTC. The encoded protein is CASSTRDKNNEQFF.

The chain uses TRBV5-4 and TRBJ1-1; 10 bases map to TRBD1. From germline, CDR1 is SGHNT and CDR2 YYREEE (reference sequence). V was pared by 5 bases and J by 0 bases, with 10 bases of the junction left unmatched. The CDR3 length is 17 residues. The CDR3, as DNA: TGTGCCAGCAGTCAGTTTGGACAGGGGGGATTGAACACTGAAGCTTTCTTT. It codes for CASSQFGQGGLNTEAFF.

The chain uses TRBV2 and TRBJ1-2, with a tentative D call TRBD1 (5 bases). The CDR3 sequence is 11 residues long. CDR1 and CDR2 from the germline V gene are SNHLY and FYNNEI. Trimming left V 6 bases short and J 6 bases short, with 8 bases between. CDR3 protein: CASRTGDGYTF. The DNA for the CDR3 is TGTGCCAGCAGAACAGGCGATGGCTACACCTTC. Variable domain in full (rest from reference TRBV2 and TRBJ1-2): EPEVTQTPSHQVTQMGQEVILRCVPISNHLYFYWYRQILGQKVEFLVSFYNNEISEKSEIFDDQFSVERPDGSNFTLKIRSTKLEDSAMYFCASRTGDGYTFGSGTRLTVV.